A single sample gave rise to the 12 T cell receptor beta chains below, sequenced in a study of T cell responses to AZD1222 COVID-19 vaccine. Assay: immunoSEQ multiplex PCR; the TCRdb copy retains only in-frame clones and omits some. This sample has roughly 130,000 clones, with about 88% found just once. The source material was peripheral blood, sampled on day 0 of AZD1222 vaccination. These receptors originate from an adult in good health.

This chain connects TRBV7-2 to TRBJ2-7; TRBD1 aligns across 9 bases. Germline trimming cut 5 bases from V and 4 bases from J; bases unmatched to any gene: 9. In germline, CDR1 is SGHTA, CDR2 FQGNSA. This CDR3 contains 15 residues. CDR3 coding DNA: TGTGCCAGCAGCCCGTCCGGGACAGGGCCGTACGAGCAGTACTTC. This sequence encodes CASSPSGTGPYEQYF.

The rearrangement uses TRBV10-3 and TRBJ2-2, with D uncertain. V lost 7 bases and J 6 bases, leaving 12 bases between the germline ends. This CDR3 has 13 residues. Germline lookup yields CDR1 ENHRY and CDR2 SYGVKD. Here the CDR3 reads CAITHDRAGELFF. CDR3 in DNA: TGTGCCATCACTCATGACCGGGCCGGGGAGCTGTTTTTT.

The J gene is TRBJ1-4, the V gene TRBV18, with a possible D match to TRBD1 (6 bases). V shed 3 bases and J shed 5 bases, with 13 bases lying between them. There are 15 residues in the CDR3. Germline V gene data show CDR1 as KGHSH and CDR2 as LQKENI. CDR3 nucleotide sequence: TGTGCCAGCTCACCCCGACAAGGGGGAAATGAAAAACTGTTTTTT. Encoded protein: CASSPRQGGNEKLFF.

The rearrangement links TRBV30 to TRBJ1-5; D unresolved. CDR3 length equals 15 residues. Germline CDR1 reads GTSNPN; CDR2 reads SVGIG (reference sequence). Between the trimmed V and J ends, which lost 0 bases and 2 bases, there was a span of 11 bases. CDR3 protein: CAWSVGVSGNQPQHF. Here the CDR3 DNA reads TGTGCCTGGAGTGTAGGAGTTAGTGGCAATCAGCCCCAGCATTTT. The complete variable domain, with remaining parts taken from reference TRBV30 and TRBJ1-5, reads SQTIHQWPATLVQPVGSPLSLECTVEGTSNPNLYWYRQAAGRGLQLLFYSVGIGQISSEVPQNLSASRPQDRQFILSSKKLLLSDSGFYLCAWSVGVSGNQPQHFGDGTRLSIL.

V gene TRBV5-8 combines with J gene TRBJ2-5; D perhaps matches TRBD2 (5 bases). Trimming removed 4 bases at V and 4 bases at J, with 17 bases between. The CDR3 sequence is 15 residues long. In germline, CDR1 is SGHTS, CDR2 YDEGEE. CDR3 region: CASSRERGNLETQYF. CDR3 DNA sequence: TGTGCCAGCAGCCGGGAACGGGGTAATTTAGAGACCCAGTACTTC.

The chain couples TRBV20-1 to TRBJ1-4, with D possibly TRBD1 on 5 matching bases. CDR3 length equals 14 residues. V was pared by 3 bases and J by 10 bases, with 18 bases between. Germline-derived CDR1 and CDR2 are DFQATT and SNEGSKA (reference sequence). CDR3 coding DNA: TGCAGTGCTAGTTTCAGGGTTGGGCAAGGAAAACTGTTTTTT. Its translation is CSASFRVGQGKLFF.

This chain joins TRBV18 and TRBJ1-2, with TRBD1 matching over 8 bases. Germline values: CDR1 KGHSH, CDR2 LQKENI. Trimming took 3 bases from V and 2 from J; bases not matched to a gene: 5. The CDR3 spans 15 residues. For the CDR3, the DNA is TGTGCCAGCTCACCCCGACAGGGGACAAACTATGGCTACACCTTC. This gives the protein CASSPRQGTNYGYTF.

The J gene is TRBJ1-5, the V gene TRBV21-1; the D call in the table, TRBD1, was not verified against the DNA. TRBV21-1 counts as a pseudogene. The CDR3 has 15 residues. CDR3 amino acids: CASSKLARVDQPQHF. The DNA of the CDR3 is TGTGCCAGCAGCAAACTTGCCAGGGTGGACCAGCCCCAGCATTTT.

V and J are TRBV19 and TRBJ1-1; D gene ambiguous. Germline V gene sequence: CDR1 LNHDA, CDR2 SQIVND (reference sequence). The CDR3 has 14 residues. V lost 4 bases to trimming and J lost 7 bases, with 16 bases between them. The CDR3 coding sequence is TGTGCCAGTAGTAGCGGACCGGTGGGAGATGAAGCTTTCTTT. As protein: CASSSGPVGDEAFF.

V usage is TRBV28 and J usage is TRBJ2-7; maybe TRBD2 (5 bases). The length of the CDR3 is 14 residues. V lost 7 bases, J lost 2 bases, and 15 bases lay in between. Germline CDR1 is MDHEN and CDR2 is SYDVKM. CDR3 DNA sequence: TGTGCCAGCATCCGTCCCCGGGGAACCTACGAGCAGTACTTC. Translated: CASIRPRGTYEQYF.

DNA of the CDR3: TGTGCCAGCAGCCCCCTAGCGGTTAGCTCCTACGAGCAGTACTTC. It yields the protein CASSPLAVSSYEQYF. The chain carries TRBV7-6 and TRBJ2-7, with 7 bases aligning to TRBD2. V lost 5 bases to trimming and J lost 0 bases; unmatched junction nucleotides: 7. In germline, CDR1 is SGHVS, CDR2 FNYEAQ. The CDR3 length is 15 residues.

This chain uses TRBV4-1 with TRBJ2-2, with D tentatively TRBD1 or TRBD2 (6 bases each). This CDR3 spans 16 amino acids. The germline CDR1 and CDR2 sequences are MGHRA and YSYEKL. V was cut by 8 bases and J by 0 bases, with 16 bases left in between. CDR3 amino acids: CASRPGGASNTGELFF. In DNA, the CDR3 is TGCGCCAGCCGACCCGGGGGCGCCTCGAACACCGGGGAGCTGTTTTTT.